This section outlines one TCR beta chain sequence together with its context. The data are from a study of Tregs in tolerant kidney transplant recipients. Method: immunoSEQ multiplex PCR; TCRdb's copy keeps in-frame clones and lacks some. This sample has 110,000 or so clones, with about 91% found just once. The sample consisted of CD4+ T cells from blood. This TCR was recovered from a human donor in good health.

This chain's CDR3 is CASSLWASGGLQETQYF. The CDR3 nucleotides read TGTGCCAGCAGCTTATGGGCTAGCGGGGGCCTCCAAGAGACCCAGTACTTC. The chain combines TRBV7-3 with TRBJ2-5; 10 bases fit TRBD2. The junction had 7 bases not matched to a gene; V was cut back by 2 bases and J by 1 base. From germline, CDR1 is SGHTA and CDR2 FQGTGA. The CDR3 is 17 amino acids.